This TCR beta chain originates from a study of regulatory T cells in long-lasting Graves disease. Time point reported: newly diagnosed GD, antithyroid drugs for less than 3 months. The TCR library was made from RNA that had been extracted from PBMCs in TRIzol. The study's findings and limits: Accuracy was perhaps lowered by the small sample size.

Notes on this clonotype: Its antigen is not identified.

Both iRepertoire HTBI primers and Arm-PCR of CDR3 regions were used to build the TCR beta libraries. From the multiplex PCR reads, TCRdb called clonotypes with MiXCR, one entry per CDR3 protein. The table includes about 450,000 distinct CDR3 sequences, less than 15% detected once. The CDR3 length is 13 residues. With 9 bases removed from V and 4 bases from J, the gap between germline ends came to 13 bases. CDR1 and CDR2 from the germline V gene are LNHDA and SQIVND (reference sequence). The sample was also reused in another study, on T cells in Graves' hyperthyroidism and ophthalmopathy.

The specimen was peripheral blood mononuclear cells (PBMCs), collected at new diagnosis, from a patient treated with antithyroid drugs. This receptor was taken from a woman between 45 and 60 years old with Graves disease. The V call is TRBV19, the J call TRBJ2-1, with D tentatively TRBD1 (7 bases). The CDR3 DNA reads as TGTGCCAGCGCGGGACAGACATACAATGAGCAGTTCTTC. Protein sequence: CASAGQTYNEQFF.